The 14 T cell receptor beta chains given below trace back to one sample, sequenced in a study of T cells after yellow fever vaccination. MiXCR, run by TCRdb on the 5' RACE reads, gives a single entry per CDR3 protein. The repertoire holds some 240,000 distinct CDR3 sequences, with less than 3.5% as singletons. The specimen was CD4+ T cells sorted from PBMCs, collected 10 days after the yellow fever booster vaccination. The source is a young man who received the YFV17D yellow fever vaccine.

A word on this clonotype: Its ends do not fully match the called genes, so a read error is possible. The rearrangement links TRBV29-1 to TRBJ2-1; weak D call: TRBD2 (6 bases). The CDR3 consists of 15 residues. Germline V gives CDR1 SQVTM, CDR2 ANQGSEA. CDR3 DNA: TGCAGCGTTGAAGCCGGGGGTGGGTCCTGCAATGAGCAGTTCTTC. The encoded protein is CSVEAGGGSCNEQFF.

This clonotype was observed at least ten times. This chain connects TRBV7-8 to TRBJ2-1, with D perhaps matching TRBD1 or TRBD2 (5 bases each). CDR1 is SGHVS and CDR2 is FQNEAQ in the germline V gene. This CDR3 region has 17 residues. Trimming stripped 6 bases from V and 5 bases from J, with 23 bases between. The CDR3 is CASRRVPGRGVDNEQFF. CDR3 sequence (DNA): TGTGCCAGCAGACGTGTCCCGGGTAGGGGAGTTGACAATGAGCAGTTCTTC. The entire variable domain, with the rest obtained from reference TRBV7-8 and TRBJ2-1, is as follows: GAGVSQSPRYKVAKRGQDVALRCDPISGHVSLFWYQQALGQGPEFLTYFQNEAQLDKSGLPSDRFFAERPEGSVSTLKIQRTQQEDSAVYLCASRRVPGRGVDNEQFFGPGTRLTVL.

This clonotype was observed at least ten times. The rearrangement links TRBV7-8 to TRBJ2-1; 8 bases line up with TRBD1. Trimming took 2 bases from V and 0 from J; bases not matched to a gene: 12. CDR1 SGHVS and CDR2 FQNEAQ come from the germline V gene. The CDR3 sequence is 19 residues long. CDR3: CASSLRAGGTISSYNEQFF. Written as DNA, the CDR3 is TGTGCCAGCAGCTTAAGGGCAGGGGGCACCATCAGCTCCTACAATGAGCAGTTCTTC.

This clonotype was picked up many times. The chain joins TRBV7-2 to TRBJ2-6, with D possibly TRBD1 on 5 matching bases. V lost 5 bases to trimming and J lost 0 bases, with 11 bases between them. The CDR3 runs to 16 residues. The V gene's germline CDR1 is SGHTA and CDR2 FQGNSA. The CDR3 nucleotides read TGTGCCAGCAGCCTAAGACAGCACTCTGGGGCCAACGTCCTGACTTTC. It is translated as CASSLRQHSGANVLTF. Using reference TRBV7-2 and TRBJ2-6 for the parts outside the CDR3, the full variable domain is GAGVSQSPSNKVTEKGKDVELRCDPISGHTALYWYRQSLGQGLEFLIYFQGNSAPDKSGLPSDRFSAERTGGSVSTLTIQRTQQEDSAVYLCASSLRQHSGANVLTFGAGSRLTVL.

This clonotype was detected ten times or more. The chain links TRBV27 to TRBJ2-5, with 8 bases aligning to TRBD2. CDR3 size: 14 residues. The ends lost 4 bases at V and 7 bases at J; junction bases unmatched: 8. The germline gives CDR1 MNHEY, CDR2 SMNVEV (reference sequence). The CDR3 sequence: CASSSAGGDGTQYF. In DNA, the CDR3 is TGTGCCAGCAGTTCCGCCGGGGGGGATGGGACCCAGTACTTC.

The chain joins TRBV4-3 to TRBJ1-6; D is ambiguous. CDR1 and CDR2 from the germline V gene are LGHNA and YSLEER. Deletions cut 0 bases from V and 13 bases from J, with 10 bases between. The CDR3 extends over 13 amino acids. The CDR3: CASSQDLRYPLHF. The CDR3 nucleotides read TGCGCCAGCAGCCAAGATTTGAGATACCCCCTCCACTTT.

This clonotype was seen only a few times. The J gene is TRBJ2-7, the V gene TRBV23-1; TRBD2 is a possible D gene (5 bases). TRBV23-1 is assigned to the ORF class and has an uncertain function. The CDR3 covers 14 residues. V was pared by 0 bases and J by 6 bases, with 12 bases between. For the CDR3, the DNA is TGCGCCAGCAGTCAATCCAAGAGGGATCGCGAGCAGTACTTC. Translating gives CASSQSKRDREQYF.

This clonotype was seen a handful of times. V and J are TRBV6-2 or TRBV6-3 and TRBJ1-6, with unresolved D. Germline V gene data show CDR1 as MNHEY and CDR2 as SVGEGT. Trimming shortened V by 5 bases and J by 11 bases, and 10 bases separated the two germline ends. This CDR3 comprises 12 residues. The CDR3 DNA reads as TGTGCCAGCAGTAAAAGGGAACCACCCCTCCACTTT. This gives the protein CASSKREPPLHF.

This clonotype was detected many times. The chain recombines TRBV5-5 with TRBJ2-1; D gene ambiguous. The ends were cut back, 0 bases at V and 6 bases at J, with 7 bases in the middle. This CDR3 region has 13 residues. The V gene's germline CDR1 is SGHKS and CDR2 YYEKEE (reference sequence). CDR3 DNA sequence: TGTGCCAGCAGCTTGGGGCTAGTCAATGAGCAGTTCTTC. Its translation is CASSLGLVNEQFF.

This chain links TRBV10-3 with TRBJ2-3, with 9 bases that match TRBD2. After removal of 0 bases from V and 10 bases from J, the junction contained 11 bases not matched to a gene. The CDR3 has 16 residues. CDR1 is ENHRY and CDR2 is SYGVKD in the germline V gene. The CDR3 nucleotides read TGTGCCATCAGTGAGTCCGCGGGGGGGGACGTTGTATCGCAGTATTTT. This sequence encodes CAISESAGGDVVSQYF.

This rearrangement joins TRBV6-6 to TRBJ1-2; D gene uncertain. Between the trimmed V and J ends, which lost 2 bases and 2 bases, there was a span of 3 bases. The CDR3 is 12 amino acids. Germline lookup yields CDR1 MNHNY and CDR2 SVGAGI (reference sequence). Here the CDR3 reads CASSYENYGYTF. CDR3 in DNA: TGTGCCAGCAGTTACGAGAACTATGGCTACACCTTC.

V is TRBV5-1 and J is TRBJ1-2; D gene ambiguous. Germline loops: CDR1 SGHRS, CDR2 YFSETQ. Trimming took off 0 bases at V and 7 bases at J, with 7 bases between the two ends. The length of the CDR3 is 12 residues. The CDR3 bases are TGCGCCAGCAGCTTGGATCCGGGTGGCTACACCTTC. It encodes CASSLDPGGYTF.

J is TRBJ2-2 and V is TRBV20-1; the D call may be TRBD1 or TRBD2 (5 bases each). This CDR3 region has 15 residues. Germline V lookup: CDR1 DFQATT, CDR2 SNEGSKA (reference sequence). V gave up 7 bases and J gave up 5 bases, with 20 bases separating them. The CDR3 DNA follows: TGCAGTGATCCCTCGACTCGGGGACGGACCGGGGAGCTGTTTTTT. This sequence encodes CSDPSTRGRTGELFF.

This clonotype was counted at least ten times. The CDR3 nucleotides read TGTGCCAGCAGCGTCTATTCTCGGGCTGAAGCTTTCTTT. It specifies CASSVYSRAEAFF. This chain uses TRBV7-2 with TRBJ1-1; D is undetermined. The CDR3 sequence is 13 residues long. Germline V CDR1 and CDR2: SGHTA, FQGNSA. The ends were cut back, 5 bases at V and 6 bases at J, with 13 bases in the middle.